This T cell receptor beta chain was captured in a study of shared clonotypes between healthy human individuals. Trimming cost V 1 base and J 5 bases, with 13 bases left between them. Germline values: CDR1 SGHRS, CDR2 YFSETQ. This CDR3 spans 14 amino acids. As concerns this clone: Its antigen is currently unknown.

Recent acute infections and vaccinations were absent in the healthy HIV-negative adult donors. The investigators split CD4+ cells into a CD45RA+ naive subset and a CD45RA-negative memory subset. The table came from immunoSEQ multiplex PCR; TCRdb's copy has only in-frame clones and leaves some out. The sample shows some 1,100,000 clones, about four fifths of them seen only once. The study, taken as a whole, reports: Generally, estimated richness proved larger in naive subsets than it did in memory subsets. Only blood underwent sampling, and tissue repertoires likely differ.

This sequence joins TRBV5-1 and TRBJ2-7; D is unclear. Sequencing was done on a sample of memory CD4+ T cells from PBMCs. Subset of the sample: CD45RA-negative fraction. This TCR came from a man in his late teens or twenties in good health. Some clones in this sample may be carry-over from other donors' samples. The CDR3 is CASSLPRSDDEQYF. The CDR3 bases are TGCGCCAGCAGCTTGCCAAGGTCTGATGACGAGCAGTACTTC. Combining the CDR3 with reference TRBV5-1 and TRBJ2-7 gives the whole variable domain KAGVTQTPRYLIKTRGQQVTLSCSPISGHRSVSWYQQTPGQGLQFLFEYFSETQRNKGNFPGRFSGRQFSNSRSEMNVSTLELGDSALYLCASSLPRSDDEQYFGPGTRLTVT.